These 14 T cell receptor beta chains originate from one sample sequenced in a study of T-cell reconstitution after alpha-beta-depleted transplantation in children (TCRdb year 2016). Interpreted using the paper, the treatment or condition label stands for: allogeneic hematopoietic cell transplantation with graft depleted of TCRalphabeta T cells and CD19 B cells. Library preparation was by PCR. The data were produced on an Illumina HiSeq 2500. Molecular barcoding was employed in the preparation of TCR libraries, with unique molecular identifiers being used to normalize TCRbeta repertoire quantification. TCRdb handled the public reads itself, with Q25 trimming in fastp and clone calling in MiXCR, and kept productive beta chains. Entries that share a CDR3 protein sequence are merged under the most common genes and DNA. This sample holds about 200,000 distinct CDR3 sequences; about 7% were observed only once. Of the sample, about 5.5% falls within the top ten clones.

Sample: PBMCs, taken before TCRalphabeta/CD19-depleted stem cell transplant. The receptors were sampled from a boy aged 2 to 9 with acute lymphoblastic leukemia, due to receive a stem cell transplant.

In its sample, this clonotype was seen once. With a much larger clone just one base away, this may be a read error. V gene TRBV5-1 combines with J gene TRBJ2-3; D is perhaps TRBD1 (5 bases). The germline V gene has CDR1 SGHRS and CDR2 YFSETQ. This CDR3 is built from 14 residues. DNA of the CDR3: TGCGCCAGCAGCTTTGGGGCAAGCACACATACGCAGTATTTT. It translates to CASSFGASTHTQYF.

This clonotype was seen ten or more times. CDR3 bases: TGCAGTGCTCCCTCGGACAGGGGTTATATGAACACTGAAGCTTTCTTT. Its protein product is CSAPSDRGYMNTEAFF. V is TRBV20-1 and J is TRBJ1-1; 9 nucleotides agree with TRBD1. Trimming cost V 5 bases and J 0 bases; bases outside gene matches: 10. This CDR3 has 16 amino acids. Germline CDR1 reads DFQATT; CDR2 reads SNEGSKA (reference sequence).

The V and J genes are TRBV20-1 and TRBJ1-6; D gene uncertain. Trimming removed 6 bases at V and 7 bases at J, with 13 bases between. The length of the CDR3 is 13 residues. Per the germline V gene, CDR1 is DFQATT and CDR2 is SNEGSKA (reference sequence). The CDR3 reads CSARLDGNSPLHF. The DNA for the CDR3 is TGCAGTGCCCGCCTTGACGGGAATTCACCCCTCCACTTT.

There are many counts of this clonotype. The rearrangement uses TRBV20-1 and TRBJ2-7, with 13 positions matching TRBD2. The CDR3 has 15 residues. CDR1 and CDR2 (germline): DFQATT, SNEGSKA (reference sequence). V trimming: 3 bases; J trimming: 6 bases; junction bases outside the gene matches: 8. The CDR3 DNA sequence: TGCAGTGCTAGTACCGGGACTAGCGGGGTAATCGAGCAGTACTTC. Translation: CSASTGTSGVIEQYF.

This clonotype was seen ten or more times. This rearrangement joins TRBV7-9 to TRBJ2-2; D unclear. The length of the CDR3 is 12 residues. From germline, CDR1 is SEHNR and CDR2 FQNEAQ (reference sequence). Trimming stripped 5 bases from V and 8 bases from J, with 9 bases between. CDR3 bases: TGTGCCAGCAGCCCAAGTCTAGGGGAGCTGTTTTTT. Translating it yields CASSPSLGELFF.

The chain couples TRBV3-1 to TRBJ1-5; TRBD1 agrees at 10 bases. With 1 base clipped from V and 1 base from J, the junction kept 7 bases outside the gene matches. This CDR3 has 18 amino acids. Germline CDR1 and CDR2: LGHDT and YNNKEL (reference sequence). The CDR3 DNA follows: TGTGCCAGCAGCCAAGGCTGGACAGGGGGAATGAGCAATCAGCCCCAGCATTTT. Its protein product is CASSQGWTGGMSNQPQHF. Drawing the rest from reference TRBV3-1 and TRBJ1-5, the complete variable domain is DTAVSQTPKYLVTQMGNDKSIKCEQNLGHDTMYWYKQDSKKFLKIMFSYNNKELIINETVPNRFSPKSPDKAHLNLHINSLELGDSAVYFCASSQGWTGGMSNQPQHFGDGTRLSIL.

Ten or more counts support this clonotype. This chain uses TRBV15 with TRBJ2-1; possibly TRBD2 for D (5 bases). The CDR3 totals 13 residues. V lost 7 bases to trimming and J lost 11 bases, with 18 bases between them. CDR1 is LNHNV, CDR2 YYDKDF, per germline (reference sequence). CDR3 protein: CATISPGKRKQFF. The CDR3 nucleotides are TGTGCCACCATCTCCCCGGGGAAGCGGAAGCAGTTCTTC.

This clonotype was counted many times. This chain joins TRBV15 and TRBJ2-1, with 12 bases aligning to TRBD2. Germline CDR1 reads LNHNV; CDR2 reads YYDKDF (reference sequence). V lost 8 bases, J lost 7 bases, and 3 bases stayed unmatched. This CDR3 contains 13 residues. CDR3 protein: CATGGLAGNEQFF. CDR3 nucleotide sequence: TGTGCCACCGGAGGACTAGCGGGAAATGAGCAGTTCTTC.

This clonotype was observed many times. The chain couples TRBV7-2 to TRBJ2-3; 9 bases agree with TRBD2. Germline V CDR1 and CDR2: SGHTA, FQGNSA. The CDR3 spans 16 residues. After removal of 5 bases from V and 0 bases from J, the junction contained 6 bases not matched to a gene. The CDR3 loop reads CASSPSGGLSTDTQYF. In DNA form, the CDR3 reads TGTGCCAGCAGCCCGAGCGGGGGGCTAAGCACAGATACGCAGTATTTT.

Regarding this clonotype: This may be a read error: a much more frequent sequence differs by one nucleotide. V is TRBV27 and J is TRBJ2-5, with 9 nucleotides matching TRBD2. The CDR3 runs to 17 residues. CDR1 and CDR2 (germline): MNHEY, SMNVEV (reference sequence). The CDR3 region is CASSLIMASGVIETEYF. CDR3 in DNA: TGTGCCAGCAGTTTGATTATGGCTAGCGGGGTTATCGAGACCGAGTACTTC.

This clonotype was found many times. The gene calls are TRBV9 and TRBJ2-5; no definite D call. CDR1 SGDLS and CDR2 YYNGEE come from the germline V gene. The CDR3 extends over 14 amino acids. V shed 3 bases and J shed 0 bases, with 9 bases lying between them. DNA of the CDR3: TGTGCCAGCAGCGGATACGGGTACCAAGAGACCCAGTACTTC. Translation: CASSGYGYQETQYF.

This CDR3 reads CAISTGIGAKNIQYF. The CDR3, as DNA: TGTGCCATTTCGACAGGGATTGGGGCCAAAAACATTCAGTACTTC. V gene TRBV28 combines with J gene TRBJ2-4, with 7 bases identical to TRBD1. V trimming: 10 bases; J trimming: 1 base; junction bases outside the gene matches: 10. Germline CDR1 is MDHEN and CDR2 is SYDVKM. CDR3 length equals 15 residues.

V and J are TRBV29-1 and TRBJ2-1; D possibly corresponds to TRBD1 (5 bases). Per germline, CDR1 SQVTM and CDR2 ANQGSEA. The CDR3 is 15 amino acids. Trimming took off 0 bases at V and 0 bases at J, with 9 bases between the two ends. The CDR3 reads CSVEEVDSSYNEQFF. The CDR3 bases are TGCAGCGTTGAAGAGGTAGACAGCTCCTACAATGAGCAGTTCTTC.

There are many counts of this clonotype. The chain recombines TRBV9 with TRBJ2-1; no reliable D call. The CDR3 covers 13 residues. The V end lost 1 base, the J end lost 5 bases, and 7 bases lay between the germline ends. Per germline, CDR1 SGDLS and CDR2 YYNGEE. As DNA, the CDR3 is TGTGCCAGCAGCGTACCAGTGAACAATGAGCAGTTCTTC. Protein: CASSVPVNNEQFF.